This T cell receptor (beta chain) comes out of a study of technical replicates of blood from several donors. This CDR3 region has 12 residues. Germline V gives CDR1 LNHDA, CDR2 SQIVND (reference sequence). The ends were cut back, 8 bases at V and 7 bases at J, with 14 bases in the middle. The table came from immunoSEQ multiplex PCR; TCRdb's copy has only in-frame clones and leaves some out. The sample holds about 62,000 clones, about 89% seen once. The rearrangement uses TRBV19 and TRBJ2-5, with D possibly matching TRBD2 (6 bases). This receptor was identified in a human donor in good health. Some clones in this sample may be carry-over from other donors' samples. The sample taken for sequencing was PBMCs. Here the CDR3 DNA reads TGTGCCAGTTCCCCCGGGCGGGGGACCCAGTACTTC. Amino acid sequence: CASSPGRGTQYF.